This T cell receptor beta chain was obtained from a study of T cells in Graves' hyperthyroidism and ophthalmopathy. At the level of the study: Sampling of peripheral blood happened at initial diagnosis, prior to any treatment.

Diagnosing involved the use of clinical symptoms, serum thyroxine and TRAb, thyroid ultrasound and orbital computed tomography. Germline V gene lookup returns CDR1 SQVTM and CDR2 ANQGSEA. The CDR3 sequence is 19 residues long. V lost 0 bases to trimming and J lost 1 base; unmatched junction nucleotides: 9. Study results and limitations: Most expanded thyroid clonotypes above 0.001 recurred in blood.

RNA transcripts served as the template for amplifying TCR beta CDR3 regions. In the first-round RT-PCR of the TCR CDR3, the HTBI primer set was used. MiXCR was run by TCRdb on the multiplex PCR reads, yielding one entry per CDR3 protein. In the table there are more than 550,000 distinct CDR3 sequences, 15% to 20% of which are singletons. Turning to this clonotype: Antigen unknown.

The V gene is TRBV29-1, the J gene TRBJ2-1; 13 bases align to TRBD2. Sample: blood. The receptor comes from a man aged 45-65 years with Graves' hyperthyroidism. The chain's CDR3 is CSVEDGLAGVSGSYNEQFF. CDR3 in DNA: TGCAGCGTTGAAGATGGACTAGCGGGAGTATCAGGGTCCTACAATGAGCAGTTCTTC.